In this sample, the clone carrying this TCR beta chain turned up once. The target antigen is unknown. The source of the sample is a study of siplizumab effects on memory and regulatory T cells. Notes on the study in general: Naive T cells appeared more diverse than memory cells and seemed to be major alloresponse contributors. The majority of clones, roughly 80-96% of proliferating CD4+ or CD8+ clones, lacked an assignable naive or memory phenotype. Alloreactive sequences that could be traced to unstimulated CD4+ memory cells showed a significant reduction under siplizumab.

Sequencing of each sample assayed roughly 100,000 TCR templates. The data were produced by immunoSEQ multiplex PCR, yet TCRdb's version contains in-frame clones alone and is incomplete. The sample holds about 120,000 clones; approximately 92% are singletons and the top ten take 0.16%. The V gene's germline CDR1 is SGDLS and CDR2 YYNGEE. V lost 4 bases, J lost 3 bases, and 7 bases stayed unmatched. The CDR3 extends over 17 amino acids. The chain links TRBV9 to TRBJ2-5; TRBD2 matches at 15 bases. The sequence was collected from a human donor in good health. Sequenced sample: non-Treg CD4+ T cells sorted from blood. Here the CDR3 DNA reads TGTGCCAGCAGCCCTTGGACTAGCGGGGGGGCGGAAGAGACCCAGTACTTC. It encodes CASSPWTSGGAEETQYF. The full variable domain, its missing parts supplied by reference TRBV9 and TRBJ2-5, is DSGVTQTPKHLITATGQRVTLRCSPRSGDLSVYWYQQSLDQGLQFLIQYYNGEERAKGNILERFSAQQFPDLHSELNLSSLELGDSALYFCASSPWTSGGAEETQYFGPGTRLLVL.